The following is a TCR beta chain sequence with its context. What it recognizes is unknown. This record belongs to a study of blood T cells in healthy people across ages. Germline V gives CDR1 LGHNT, CDR2 FRNRAP. CDR3 size: 12 residues. Between the trimmed V and J ends, which lost 3 bases and 4 bases, there was a span of 6 bases. Isolation yielded PBMCs, at least 7 million per sample, in every case. Primed by a sample-barcoded 5' primer and a J-beta primer mix, a second PCR proceeded for about 6 to 12 cycles. One entry per CDR3 protein, called by TCRdb with MiXCR from the 5' RACE reads. Of 550,000 to 800,000 distinct CDR3 sequences listed, about 30% were seen once; the top ten hold 15%. Study-level results: A conclusive naive versus antigen-experienced comparison was prevented by the unsorted PBMCs. Long-lived donors carried more naive CD4+ cells and greater diversity than aged donors.

The clonotype was recovered from a woman at least 80 years old in good health. Sequencing used blood. V and J are TRBV12-5 and TRBJ2-5; no clear D. CDR3 DNA: TGTGCTAGTGGTTTAAGGGTAGAGACCCAGTACTTC. Its protein is CASGLRVETQYF.